A single sample is the source of the 28 T cell receptor beta chains below, sequenced in a study of graft-versus-host responses after intestinal transplantation. For these TCRs, the target antigens are not known. The data were produced by immunoSEQ multiplex PCR, yet TCRdb's version contains in-frame clones alone and is incomplete. Among 60,000 to 90,000 clones, around 91% were seen once, and the ten largest hold under 1.5%. The sequenced sample was unstimulated CD8+ T cells sorted from spleen or lymph node cells, obtained before intestinal transplant. Receptor source: a human donor who received an intestinal transplant.

J is TRBJ1-3 and V is TRBV6-6; no clear D. Deletions cut 4 bases from V and 6 bases from J, with 7 bases between. Germline-derived CDR1 and CDR2 are MNHNY and SVGAGI (reference sequence). CDR3 size: 12 residues. The CDR3 is CASSLDVNTIYF. CDR3 nucleotide sequence: TGTGCCAGCAGTTTAGATGTAAACACCATATATTTT.

The chain is built from TRBV27 and TRBJ2-3; 12 bases fit TRBD2. Unmatched junction bases numbered 13, after V lost 7 bases and J lost 5 bases. This CDR3 is built from 17 residues. Germline-derived CDR1 and CDR2 are MNHEY and SMNVEV (reference sequence). The CDR3 DNA reads as TGTGCCAGCACTCTGGTGGCTAGCGGGGGGGCCCAAGATACGCAGTATTTT. This sequence encodes CASTLVASGGAQDTQYF.

The V and J genes are TRBV29-1 and TRBJ1-2; 8 nucleotides match TRBD1. After removal of 7 bases from V and 7 bases from J, the junction contained 8 bases not matched to a gene. CDR3 size: 12 residues. Per germline, CDR1 SQVTM and CDR2 ANQGSEA. The CDR3 reads CSAPDRETGYTF. CDR3 in DNA: TGCAGCGCCCCGGACAGGGAGACTGGCTACACCTTC.

The V call is TRBV14, the J call TRBJ2-1; D not certain. CDR3 length: 15 residues. Germline CDR1 reads SGHDN; CDR2 reads FVKESK. The ends were cut back, 2 bases at V and 4 bases at J, with 12 bases in the middle. This CDR3 reads CASSQISTGYNEQFF. The CDR3, as DNA: TGTGCCAGCAGCCAAATATCGACGGGTTACAATGAGCAGTTCTTC.

The chain employs TRBV4-1 and TRBJ2-7; 11 nucleotides match TRBD1. The CDR3 covers 14 residues. Germline V gives CDR1 MGHRA, CDR2 YSYEKL. Germline trimming cut 4 bases from V and 2 bases from J; bases unmatched to any gene: 1. The CDR3 spells CASSLGQGAYEQYF. In nucleotides, the CDR3 is TGCGCCAGCAGCCTGGGACAGGGGGCCTACGAGCAGTACTTC.

The gene calls are TRBV6-5 and TRBJ2-7, with TRBD1 matching over 11 bases. V shed 2 bases, J shed 6 bases, and the junction held 0 bases outside the gene matches. This CDR3 has 13 residues. The germline gives CDR1 MNHEY, CDR2 SVGAGI. The CDR3 DNA is TGTGCCAGCAGTTACGGGACAGGGGGCGAGCAGTACTTC. It codes for CASSYGTGGEQYF.

V is TRBV13 and J is TRBJ1-1, with D unclear. Germline V gene lookup returns CDR1 PRHDT and CDR2 FYEKMQ (reference sequence). This CDR3 has 13 amino acids. Trimming pared 3 bases from V and 4 bases from J, leaving 9 bases between. Here the CDR3 reads CASSFRGSTEAFF. In DNA, the CDR3 is TGTGCCAGCAGCTTTCGGGGTTCCACTGAAGCTTTCTTT.

The gene calls are TRBV27 and TRBJ2-5; D remains unclear. Trimming pared 1 base from V and 5 bases from J, leaving 17 bases between. The germline CDR1 and CDR2 sequences are MNHEY and SMNVEV (reference sequence). The CDR3 totals 16 residues. CDR3 sequence: CASSLWPNLRRETQYF. The CDR3 DNA reads as TGTGCCAGCAGTTTATGGCCCAATTTAAGGCGGGAGACCCAGTACTTC.

The chain couples TRBV2 to TRBJ2-1, with a tentative D call TRBD2 (6 bases). Germline assignment: CDR1 SNHLY and CDR2 FYNNEI. The germline V and J ends were trimmed by 10 bases and 3 bases, with 13 bases remaining between them. This CDR3 is 13 amino acids long. The CDR3 DNA follows: TGTGCCAAAAAGGGACTGGACTACAATGAGCAGTTCTTC. Protein product: CAKKGLDYNEQFF. Variable domain in full (rest from reference TRBV2 and TRBJ2-1): EPEVTQTPSHQVTQMGQEVILRCVPISNHLYFYWYRQILGQKVEFLVSFYNNEISEKSEIFDDQFSVERPDGSNFTLKIRSTKLEDSAMYFCAKKGLDYNEQFFGPGTRLTVL.

The rearrangement joins TRBV27 to TRBJ2-1; TRBD2 agrees at 10 bases. Per the germline V gene, CDR1 is MNHEY and CDR2 is SMNVEV (reference sequence). Germline trimming cut 5 bases from V and 6 bases from J; bases unmatched to any gene: 7. The CDR3 extends over 15 amino acids. The CDR3 DNA sequence: TGTGCCAGCAGTCCAACTAGCGGGGTCATCAATGAGCAGTTCTTC. Translation gives CASSPTSGVINEQFF.

The V gene is TRBV10-2, the J gene TRBJ2-7; TRBD1 aligns across 8 bases. Germline CDR1 is WSHSY and CDR2 is SAAADI. V lost 8 bases, J lost 3 bases, and 3 bases stayed unmatched. CDR3 size: 12 residues. The CDR3 protein is CASQDRVYEQYF. CDR3 sequence (DNA): TGCGCCAGCCAGGACAGGGTCTACGAGCAGTACTTC.

This clone occurred a few times. This rearrangement joins TRBV27 to TRBJ2-7; 8 bases are a match to TRBD1. Germline CDR1 and CDR2: MNHEY and SMNVEV (reference sequence). The CDR3 length is 15 residues. Trimming took 6 bases from V and 1 from J; bases not matched to a gene: 8. The DNA of the CDR3 is TGTGCCAGCAGCCCCCGGACAGGGATGTCCTACGAGCAGTACTTC. Amino acids: CASSPRTGMSYEQYF.

This rearrangement joins TRBV6-1 to TRBJ1-1, with a possible D match to TRBD1 (5 bases). The CDR3 sequence is 11 residues long. Trimming left V 0 bases short and J 10 bases short, with 6 bases between. CDR1 and CDR2 from the germline V gene are MNHNS and SASEGT. In nucleotides, the CDR3 is TGTGCCAGCAGTGAAGCGGGGGGAGCTTTCTTT. Protein: CASSEAGGAFF.

The chain joins TRBV6-6 to TRBJ1-2, with D possibly being TRBD1 (6 bases). Germline CDR1 MNHNY, CDR2 SVGAGI (reference sequence). The V end lost 10 bases, the J end lost 8 bases, and 14 bases lay between the germline ends. The CDR3 contains 11 residues. The CDR3, as DNA: TGTGCCATAGCAGGGGCGGACGGCTACACCTTC. Amino acids: CAIAGADGYTF.

V usage is TRBV13 and J usage is TRBJ2-3, with TRBD2 as a possible D gene (6 bases). V shed 0 bases and J shed 2 bases, with 9 bases lying between them. This CDR3 has 15 amino acids. The germline V gene has CDR1 PRHDT and CDR2 FYEKMQ (reference sequence). The CDR3 coding sequence is TGTGCCAGCAGCTTAGGCGGGACTTACACAGATACGCAGTATTTT. Protein sequence: CASSLGGTYTDTQYF.

The chain joins TRBV9 to TRBJ2-5; D may be TRBD2 (7 bases). The germline V and J ends were trimmed by 4 bases and 3 bases, with 16 bases remaining between them. The CDR3 is made up of 15 amino acids. Germline V gene lookup returns CDR1 SGDLS and CDR2 YYNGEE. CDR3 DNA: TGTGCCAGCAGCCCAAGGGGGGGATTCAAAGAGACCCAGTACTTC. It translates to CASSPRGGFKETQYF.

The chain is built from TRBV7-8 and TRBJ1-4; D gene ambiguous. The CDR3 is 14 amino acids. CDR1 and CDR2 from the germline V gene are SGHVS and FQNEAQ. V dropped 5 bases and J dropped 5 bases, with 12 bases sitting between them. The CDR3 sequence is CASSPPVENEKLFF. The CDR3 nucleotides are TGTGCCAGCAGCCCCCCGGTGGAGAATGAAAAACTGTTTTTT.

This clone was recorded once. V and J are TRBV25-1 and TRBJ2-3; no clear D. Looked up from germline, CDR1 is MGHDK and CDR2 is SYGVNS. Trimming removed 1 base at V and 4 bases at J, with 6 bases between. The CDR3 totals 13 residues. The DNA of the CDR3 is TGTGCCAGCAGTGAATTCATTGCAGATACGCAGTATTTT. This translates into CASSEFIADTQYF.

V and J are TRBV9 and TRBJ1-5; D is unresolved. Deletions cut 3 bases from V and 4 bases from J, with 11 bases between. The V gene's germline CDR1 is SGDLS and CDR2 YYNGEE. This CDR3 has 14 residues. The chain's CDR3 is CASSGAAVNQPQHF. In DNA, the CDR3 is TGTGCCAGCAGCGGGGCAGCGGTTAATCAGCCCCAGCATTTT.

The CDR3 DNA is TGTGCCAGCAGCCAAGACTCGGTTAGACACGCCACCTACGAGCAGTACTTC. Protein: CASSQDSVRHATYEQYF. The chain couples TRBV14 to TRBJ2-7; D uncertain. The CDR3 runs to 17 residues. The germline V gene encodes CDR1 SGHDN and CDR2 FVKESK. The V and J ends lost 0 bases and 2 bases respectively, with 17 bases between them.

The table lists this clone with a few counts. This chain connects TRBV2 to TRBJ1-5, with D possibly TRBD1 on 6 matching bases. Germline CDR1 reads SNHLY; CDR2 reads FYNNEI. This CDR3 has 16 residues. V lost 2 bases to trimming and J lost 1 base, with 12 bases between them. The CDR3 spells CASSESGGWSNQPQHF. The CDR3 DNA is TGTGCCAGCAGTGAATCGGGGGGCTGGAGCAATCAGCCCCAGCATTTT.

The chain has TRBV11-2 and TRBJ2-7; D possibly corresponds to TRBD2 (6 bases). This CDR3 region has 14 residues. The V gene's germline CDR1 is SGHAT and CDR2 FQNNGV. The ends were cut back, 2 bases at V and 5 bases at J, with 13 bases in the middle. The CDR3 sequence is CASSLMVGGNEQYF. The CDR3 DNA follows: TGTGCCAGCAGCTTAATGGTTGGCGGGAACGAGCAGTACTTC.

The gene calls are TRBV9 and TRBJ2-1; 12 positions match TRBD2. This CDR3 region has 14 residues. Germline CDR1 and CDR2: SGDLS and YYNGEE. The ends lost 6 bases at V and 7 bases at J; junction bases unmatched: 5. CDR3 sequence reads: CASTSGGAGNEQFF. Here the CDR3 DNA reads TGTGCCAGCACTAGCGGGGGGGCCGGAAATGAGCAGTTCTTC.

The chain recombines TRBV5-5 with TRBJ1-5; D gene unclear. V was trimmed by 4 bases and J by 7 bases, leaving 6 bases between them. This CDR3 has 11 residues. The germline V gene encodes CDR1 SGHKS and CDR2 YYEKEE (reference sequence). CDR3 residues: CASSPVQPQHF. The CDR3 DNA follows: TGTGCCAGCAGCCCGGTACAGCCCCAGCATTTT.

The rearrangement uses TRBV7-2 and TRBJ2-2, with 9 bases fitting TRBD2. V was pared by 2 bases and J by 4 bases, with 8 bases of the junction left unmatched. Germline assignment: CDR1 SGHTA and CDR2 FQGNSA. This CDR3 contains 17 residues. DNA for the CDR3: TGTGCCAGCAGCTTATTCCCAGCGGGGGGACCCACCGGGGAGCTGTTTTTT. Its translation: CASSLFPAGGPTGELFF.

The chain couples TRBV6-5 to TRBJ1-1, with D uncertain. CDR1 is MNHEY and CDR2 is SVGAGI in the germline V gene. V lost 1 base to trimming and J lost 0 bases, with 6 bases between them. There are 14 residues in the CDR3. In nucleotides, the CDR3 is TGTGCCAGCAGTTACTGGAGAGTGAACACTGAAGCTTTCTTT. Its protein is CASSYWRVNTEAFF.

The sample holds a few counts of this clone. The chain combines TRBV29-1 with TRBJ1-2, with 12 bases fitting TRBD1. CDR1 and CDR2 (germline): SQVTM, ANQGSEA. V lost 7 bases to trimming and J lost 8 bases; unmatched junction nucleotides: 5. The CDR3 runs 12 residues. The CDR3 bases are TGCAGCGGGGGACAGGGGGCGCCCGGCTACACCTTC. It yields the protein CSGGQGAPGYTF. The full variable domain, its missing parts supplied by reference TRBV29-1 and TRBJ1-2, is SAVISQKPSRDICQRGTSLTIQCQVDSQVTMMFWYRQQPGQSLTLIATANQGSEATYESGFVIDKFPISRPNLTFSTLTVSNMSPEDSSIYLCSGGQGAPGYTFGSGTRLTVV.

The genes are TRBV7-9 and TRBJ2-7; D not resolved. The CDR3 has 14 amino acids. V was trimmed by 4 bases and J by 3 bases, leaving 13 bases between them. Germline CDR1 reads SEHNR; CDR2 reads FQNEAQ (reference sequence). In DNA form, the CDR3 reads TGTGCCAGCAGCTCCTACGCCCTAGGCTACGAGCAGTACTTC. Protein: CASSSYALGYEQYF. The variable domain in full, completed from reference TRBV7-9 and TRBJ2-7, reads DTGVSQNPRHKITKRGQNVTFRCDPISEHNRLYWYRQTLGQGPEFLTYFQNEAQLEKSRLLSDRFSAERPKGSFSTLEIQRTEQGDSAMYLCASSSYALGYEQYFGPGTRLTVT.